This record covers a single T cell receptor (beta chain). This specimen belongs to a study of blood T cell repertoires in COVID-19. Turning to the study itself: Spain, Italy and the United States supplied samples that represented acute and convalescent COVID-19. T cells, B-cell-depleted T cells, or PBMCs supplied cDNA or gDNA.

Authors' methods: For nucleated cells, counts were estimated from reference gene primer amplification. Measured with immunoSEQ multiplex PCR; TCRdb has only the in-frame clones, and not every one. The V and J calls and clone size were taken over from that table, and D and trimming were inferred from the DNA. In the table there are around 280,000 clones, around four fifths of which are singletons. The sequencing input was peripheral blood. The clonotype comes from a woman in her fifties or sixties with active or convalescent COVID-19.

In nucleotides, the CDR3 is TGTGCCTGGAGTGTAGGCGGGGGCACTGAAGCTTTCTTT. Translation: CAWSVGGGTEAFF. The gene calls are TRBV30 and TRBJ1-1; TRBD1 is a possible D gene (5 bases). This CDR3 contains 13 residues. V was trimmed by 0 bases and J by 4 bases, leaving 9 bases between them. Germline V gene data show CDR1 as GTSNPN and CDR2 as SVGIG (reference sequence).